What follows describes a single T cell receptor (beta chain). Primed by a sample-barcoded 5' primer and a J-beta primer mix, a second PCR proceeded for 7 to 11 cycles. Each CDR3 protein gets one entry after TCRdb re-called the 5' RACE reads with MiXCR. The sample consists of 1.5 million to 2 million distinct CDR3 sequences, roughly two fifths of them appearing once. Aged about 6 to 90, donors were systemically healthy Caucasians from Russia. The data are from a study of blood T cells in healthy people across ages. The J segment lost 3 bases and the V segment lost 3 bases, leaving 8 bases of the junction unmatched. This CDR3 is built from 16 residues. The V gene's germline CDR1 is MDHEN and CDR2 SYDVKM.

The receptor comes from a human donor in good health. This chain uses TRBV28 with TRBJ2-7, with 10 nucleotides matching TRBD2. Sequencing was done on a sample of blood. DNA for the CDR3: TGTGCCAGCAGTTTTGGGCCTAGCGGGAGACTCTACGAGCAGTACTTC. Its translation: CASSFGPSGRLYEQYF.